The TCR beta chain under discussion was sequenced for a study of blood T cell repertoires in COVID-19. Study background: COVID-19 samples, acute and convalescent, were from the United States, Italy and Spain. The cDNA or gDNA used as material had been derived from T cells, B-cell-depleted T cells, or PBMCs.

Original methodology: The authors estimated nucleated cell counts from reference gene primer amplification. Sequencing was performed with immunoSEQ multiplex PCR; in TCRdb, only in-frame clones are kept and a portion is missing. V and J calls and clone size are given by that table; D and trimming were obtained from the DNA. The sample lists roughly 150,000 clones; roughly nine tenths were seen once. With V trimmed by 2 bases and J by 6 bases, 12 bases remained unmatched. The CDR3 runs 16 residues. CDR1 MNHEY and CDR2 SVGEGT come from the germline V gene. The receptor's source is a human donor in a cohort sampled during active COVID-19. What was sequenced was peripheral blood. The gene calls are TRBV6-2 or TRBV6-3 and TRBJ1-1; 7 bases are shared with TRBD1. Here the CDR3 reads CASSYEGAGSVAEAFF. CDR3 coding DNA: TGTGCCAGCAGTTACGAGGGGGCTGGATCTGTGGCTGAAGCTTTCTTT.